This T cell receptor beta chain is drawn from a study of CD8 T cells in ankylosing spondylitis. Overall study findings and caveats: Matched synovial fluid from ankylosing spondylitis patients was reported to be enriched for disease-linked clones. Disease-linked clones, CD8+, were relatively rare in peripheral blood. Seemingly characteristic of ankylosing spondylitis blood was a TCR beta motif consisting of roughly 8 highly homologous variants. Before this, some motif variants had been reported in reactive arthritis synovial fluid and blood.

Making the TCR beta libraries involved quantitative 5'-RACE with molecular barcodes. TCRdb re-derived calls from the 5' RACE reads in MiXCR, one entry per CDR3 protein. The table lists about 540,000 distinct CDR3 sequences, roughly 13% of them singletons. This clonotype was detected a few times. No antigen is known for it. The TCR was taken from a male donor with ankylosing spondylitis. The material sequenced was blood, either unsorted or a sorted T cell fraction (not recorded which).

The CDR3 here is CASSQPYTEAFF. CDR3 nucleotides: TGTGCCAGCAGCCAACCCTACACTGAAGCTTTCTTT. The chain carries TRBV7-9 and TRBJ1-1; D is undetermined. V dropped 5 bases and J dropped 3 bases, with 7 bases sitting between them. The germline CDR1 and CDR2 sequences are SEHNR and FQNEAQ (reference sequence). The CDR3 spans 12 residues.